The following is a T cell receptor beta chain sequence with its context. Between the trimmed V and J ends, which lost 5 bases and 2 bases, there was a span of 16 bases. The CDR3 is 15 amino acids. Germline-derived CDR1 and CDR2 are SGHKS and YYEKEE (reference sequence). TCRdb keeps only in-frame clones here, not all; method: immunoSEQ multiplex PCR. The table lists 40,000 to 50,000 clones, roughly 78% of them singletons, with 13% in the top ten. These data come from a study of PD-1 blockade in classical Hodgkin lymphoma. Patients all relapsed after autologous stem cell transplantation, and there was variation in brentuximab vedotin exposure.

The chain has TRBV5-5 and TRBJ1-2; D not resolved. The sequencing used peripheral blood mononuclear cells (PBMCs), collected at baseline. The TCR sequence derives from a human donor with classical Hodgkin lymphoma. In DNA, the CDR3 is TGTGCCAGCAGTGATTTATCGGGGAACAACTATGGCTACACCTTC. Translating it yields CASSDLSGNNYGYTF.